These T cell receptor beta chains were read from a single sample in a study of PD-1 blockade in classical Hodgkin lymphoma. The repertoire was sequenced with immunoSEQ multiplex PCR; TCRdb's copy has only in-frame clones and lacks some. The sample yields 24,000 or so clones, about 89% seen once. The material sequenced was CD4+ T cells from blood. The source is a human donor with classical Hodgkin lymphoma. Both conserved end residues are trimmed from each CDR3. The listing skips clone size in some rows; elsewhere it reads once, few, many or a size class.

v_gene: TRBV27; abundance: .; CDR3aa: ASSLQGFGFYGYT
v_gene: TRBV10-1; abundance: .; CDR3aa: ASSELGWDRTNYNEQF
v_gene: TRBV5-5; abundance: once; CDR3aa: ASSRTGGEETQY
v_gene: TRBV19; abundance: .; CDR3aa: ASSKAGLAGGLDIQY
v_gene: TRBV18; abundance: .; CDR3aa: ASSPRGGSSYNSPLH
v_gene: TRBV28; abundance: .; CDR3aa: ASSLQGPTGELF
v_gene: TRBV11-2; abundance: .; CDR3aa: ASSSRLVRNEQF
v_gene: TRBV29-1; abundance: .; CDR3aa: SVGVGTDTQY
v_gene: TRBV19; abundance: .; CDR3aa: ASSIQGWTEETQY
v_gene: TRBV29-1; abundance: .; CDR3aa: SVLTGGWLSEQY
v_gene: TRBV7-2; abundance: few; CDR3aa: ASSPRTGSHSPLH
v_gene: TRBV5-1; abundance: .; CDR3aa: ASSLRLARSTDTQY
v_gene: TRBV7-2; abundance: .; CDR3aa: ASTQTGVNTEAF
v_gene: TRBV9; abundance: few; CDR3aa: ASSVVPSTEAF
v_gene: TRBV30; abundance: .; CDR3aa: AWRPAGNTGELF
v_gene: TRBV19; abundance: .; CDR3aa: ASSPQTGAGSPLH
v_gene: TRBV18; abundance: .; CDR3aa: ASSPERRAQETQY
v_gene: TRBV10-3; abundance: .; CDR3aa: AISDRTESQPQH
v_gene: TRBV9; abundance: .; CDR3aa: ASSVLPDQETQY
v_gene: TRBV19; abundance: .; CDR3aa: ASSTTPAGTQY